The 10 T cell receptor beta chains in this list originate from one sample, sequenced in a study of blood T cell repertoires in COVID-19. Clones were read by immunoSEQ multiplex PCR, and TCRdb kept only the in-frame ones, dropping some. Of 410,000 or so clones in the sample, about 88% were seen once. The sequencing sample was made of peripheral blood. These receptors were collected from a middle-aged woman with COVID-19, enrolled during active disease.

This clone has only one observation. The CDR3 loop is CASSQEGRGGTDTQYF. CDR3 in DNA: TGCGCCAGCAGCCAAGAGGGGCGGGGAGGCACAGATACGCAGTATTTT. This chain joins TRBV4-3 and TRBJ2-3; D might be TRBD2 (6 bases). This CDR3 spans 16 amino acids. V lost 0 bases and J lost 1, with 11 bases in between. In germline, CDR1 is LGHNA, CDR2 YSLEER.

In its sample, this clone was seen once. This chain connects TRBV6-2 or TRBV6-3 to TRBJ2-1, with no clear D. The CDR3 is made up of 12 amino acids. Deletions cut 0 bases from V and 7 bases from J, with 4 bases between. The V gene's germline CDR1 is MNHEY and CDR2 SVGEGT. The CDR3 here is CASSYSMNEQFF. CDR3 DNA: TGTGCCAGCAGTTACTCCATGAATGAGCAGTTCTTC.

The CDR3 spells CASSMERLESPLHF. The DNA for the CDR3 is TGTGCCAGTAGTATGGAAAGGCTAGAGTCACCCCTCCACTTT. The chain joins TRBV19 to TRBJ1-6, with D hard to call. Germline CDR1 is LNHDA and CDR2 is SQIVND (reference sequence). V was shortened by 3 bases and J by 10 bases, with 13 bases between the two germline ends. There are 14 residues in the CDR3.

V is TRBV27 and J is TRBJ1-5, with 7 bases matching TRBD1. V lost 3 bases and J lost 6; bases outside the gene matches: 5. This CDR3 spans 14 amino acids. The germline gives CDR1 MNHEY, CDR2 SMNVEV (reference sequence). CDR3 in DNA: TGTGCCAGCAGTTTCAACAGGGGCGGTCAGCCCCAGCATTTT. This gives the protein CASSFNRGGQPQHF.

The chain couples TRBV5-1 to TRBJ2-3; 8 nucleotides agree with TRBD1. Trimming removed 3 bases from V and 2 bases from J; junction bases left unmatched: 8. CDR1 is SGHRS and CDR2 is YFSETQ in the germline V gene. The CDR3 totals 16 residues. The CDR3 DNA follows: TGCGCCAGCAGCTCCGGGACAGGACTATCCACAGATACGCAGTATTTT. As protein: CASSSGTGLSTDTQYF.

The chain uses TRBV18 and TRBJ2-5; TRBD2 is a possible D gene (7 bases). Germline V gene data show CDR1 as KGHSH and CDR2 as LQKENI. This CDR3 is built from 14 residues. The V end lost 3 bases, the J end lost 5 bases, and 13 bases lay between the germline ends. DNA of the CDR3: TGTGCCAGCTCACCTCCGGGGGGCTGGGAGACCCAGTACTTC. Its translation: CASSPPGGWETQYF.

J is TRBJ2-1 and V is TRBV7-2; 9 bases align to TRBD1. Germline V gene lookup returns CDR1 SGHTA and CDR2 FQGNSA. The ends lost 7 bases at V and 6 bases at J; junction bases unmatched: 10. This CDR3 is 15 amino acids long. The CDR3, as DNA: TGTGCCAGCACACATGGGACAGGGAGCGGCAATGAGCAGTTCTTC. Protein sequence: CASTHGTGSGNEQFF.

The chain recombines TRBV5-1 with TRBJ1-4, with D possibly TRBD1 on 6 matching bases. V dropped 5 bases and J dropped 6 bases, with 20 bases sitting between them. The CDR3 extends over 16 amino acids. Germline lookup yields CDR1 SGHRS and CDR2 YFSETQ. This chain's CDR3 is CASSGAPIGGDEKLFF. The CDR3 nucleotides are TGCGCCAGCAGTGGGGCGCCAATAGGGGGGGATGAAAAACTGTTTTTT.

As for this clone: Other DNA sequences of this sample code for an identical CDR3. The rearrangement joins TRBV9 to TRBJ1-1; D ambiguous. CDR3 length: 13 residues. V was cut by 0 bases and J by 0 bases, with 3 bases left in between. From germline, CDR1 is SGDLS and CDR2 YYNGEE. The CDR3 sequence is CASSVAVNTEAFF. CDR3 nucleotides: TGTGCCAGCAGCGTAGCGGTGAACACTGAAGCTTTCTTT.

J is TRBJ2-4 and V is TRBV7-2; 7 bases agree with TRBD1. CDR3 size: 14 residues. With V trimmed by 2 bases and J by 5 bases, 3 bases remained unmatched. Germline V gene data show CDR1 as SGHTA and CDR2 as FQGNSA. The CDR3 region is CASSLRQGENIQYF. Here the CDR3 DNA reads TGTGCCAGCAGCTTACGACAGGGCGAAAACATTCAGTACTTC.